The present entry profiles one T cell receptor beta chain with its context. Profiling relied on immunoSEQ multiplex PCR, and the TCRdb table lists in-frame clones only, not all of them. The table records 200,000 or so clones, about 87% of them present only once. Per the germline V gene, CDR1 is KGHSH and CDR2 is LQKENI. The ends lost 5 bases at V and 1 base at J; junction bases unmatched: 8. The CDR3 consists of 16 residues. Donors were grouped by their self-reported clinical history. These data are taken from a study of blood T cell repertoires in COVID-19. Across the study: The United States, Italy and Spain were the sources of the acute and convalescent COVID-19 samples.

The sequencing sample was made of PBMCs or T cells enriched from blood (not recorded which). The chain carries TRBV18 and TRBJ2-1; 7 bases are shared with TRBD2. This receptor was identified in a woman aged 25 to 39 who had recovered from COVID-19. CDR3 sequence (DNA): TGTGCCAGCTCAAGAGAGGGAGGGATTTCCTACAATGAGCAGTTCTTC. Protein sequence: CASSREGGISYNEQFF.